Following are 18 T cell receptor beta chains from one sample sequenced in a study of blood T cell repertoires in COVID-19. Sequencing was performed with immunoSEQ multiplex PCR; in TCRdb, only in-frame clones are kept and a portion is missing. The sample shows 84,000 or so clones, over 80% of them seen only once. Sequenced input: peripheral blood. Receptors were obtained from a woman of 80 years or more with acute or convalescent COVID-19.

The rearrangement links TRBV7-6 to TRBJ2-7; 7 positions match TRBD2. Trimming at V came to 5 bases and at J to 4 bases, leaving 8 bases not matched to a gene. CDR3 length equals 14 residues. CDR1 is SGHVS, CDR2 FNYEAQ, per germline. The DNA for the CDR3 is TGTGCCAGCAGCCCCCGAGCGGGGCCTTACGAGCAGTACTTC. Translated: CASSPRAGPYEQYF.

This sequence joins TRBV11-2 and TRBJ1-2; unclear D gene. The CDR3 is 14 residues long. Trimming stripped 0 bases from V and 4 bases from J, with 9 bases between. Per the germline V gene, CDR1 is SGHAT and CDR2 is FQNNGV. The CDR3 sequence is CASSLDMRSYGYTF. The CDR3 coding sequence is TGTGCCAGCAGCTTAGACATGAGGAGCTATGGCTACACCTTC.

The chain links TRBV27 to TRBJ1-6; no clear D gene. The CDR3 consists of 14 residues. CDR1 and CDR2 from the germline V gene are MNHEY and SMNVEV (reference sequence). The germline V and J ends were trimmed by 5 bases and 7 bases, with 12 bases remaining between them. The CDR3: CASSPGRGNSPLHF. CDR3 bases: TGTGCCAGCAGTCCGGGTCGAGGGAATTCACCCCTCCACTTT.

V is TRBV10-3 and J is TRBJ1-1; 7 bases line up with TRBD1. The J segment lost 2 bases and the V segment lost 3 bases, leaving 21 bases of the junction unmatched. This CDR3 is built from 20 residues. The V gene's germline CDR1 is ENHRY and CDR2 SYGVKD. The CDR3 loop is CAISDPFGDSEPRKNTEAFF. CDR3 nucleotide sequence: TGTGCCATCAGTGACCCCTTTGGGGACAGCGAACCGAGAAAAAACACTGAAGCTTTCTTT.

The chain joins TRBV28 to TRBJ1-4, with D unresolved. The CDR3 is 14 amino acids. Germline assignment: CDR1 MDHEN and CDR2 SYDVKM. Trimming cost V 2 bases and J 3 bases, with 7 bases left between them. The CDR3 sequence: CASSLHSSNEKLFF. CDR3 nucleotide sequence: TGTGCCAGCAGTTTACACAGTTCTAATGAAAAACTGTTTTTT.

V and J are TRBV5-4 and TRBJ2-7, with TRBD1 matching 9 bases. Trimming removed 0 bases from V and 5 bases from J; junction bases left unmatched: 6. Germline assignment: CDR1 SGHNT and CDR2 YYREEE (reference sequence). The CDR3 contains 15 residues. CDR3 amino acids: CASSLGGTGRDEQYF. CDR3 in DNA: TGTGCCAGCAGCTTGGGTGGGACAGGGAGAGACGAGCAGTACTTC. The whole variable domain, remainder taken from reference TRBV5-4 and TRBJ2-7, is ETGVTQSPTHLIKTRGQQVTLRCSSQSGHNTVSWYQQALGQGPQFIFQYYREEENGRGNFPPRFSGLQFPNYSSELNVNALELDDSALYLCASSLGGTGRDEQYFGPGTRLTVT.

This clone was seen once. In DNA form, the CDR3 reads TGTGCCAGCAGCTTAGAAGAGACAGGGGTTGGCTACACCTTC. Encoded protein: CASSLEETGVGYTF. The rearrangement links TRBV7-9 to TRBJ1-2; TRBD1 matches at 8 bases. V was clipped by 1 base and J by 7 bases; unmatched bases: 5. In germline, CDR1 is SEHNR, CDR2 FQNEAQ (reference sequence). The CDR3 runs to 14 residues.

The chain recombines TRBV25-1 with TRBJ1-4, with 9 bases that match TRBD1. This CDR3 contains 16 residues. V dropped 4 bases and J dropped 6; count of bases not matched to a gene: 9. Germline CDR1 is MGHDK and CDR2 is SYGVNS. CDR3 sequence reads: CASSAKPGTGYEKLFF. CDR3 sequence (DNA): TGTGCCAGCAGTGCAAAGCCGGGGACAGGGTATGAAAAACTGTTTTTT.

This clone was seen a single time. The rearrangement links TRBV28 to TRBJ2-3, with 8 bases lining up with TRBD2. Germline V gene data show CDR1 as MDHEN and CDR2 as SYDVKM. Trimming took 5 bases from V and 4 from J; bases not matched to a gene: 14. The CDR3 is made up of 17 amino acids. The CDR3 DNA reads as TGTGCCAGCAGTGCCTCCAACAGCGGGAGCCAGGCAGATACGCAGTATTTT. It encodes CASSASNSGSQADTQYF. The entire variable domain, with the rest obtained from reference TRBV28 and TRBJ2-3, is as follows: DVKVTQSSRYLVKRTGEKVFLECVQDMDHENMFWYRQDPGLGLRLIYFSYDVKMKEKGDIPEGYSVSREKKERFSLILESASTNQTSMYLCASSASNSGSQADTQYFGPGTRLTVL.

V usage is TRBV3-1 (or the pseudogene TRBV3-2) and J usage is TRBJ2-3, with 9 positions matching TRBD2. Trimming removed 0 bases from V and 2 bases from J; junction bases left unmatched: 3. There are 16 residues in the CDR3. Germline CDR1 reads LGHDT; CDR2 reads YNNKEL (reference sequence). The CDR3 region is CASSQDPSGNTDTQYF. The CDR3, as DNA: TGTGCCAGCAGCCAAGATCCTAGCGGGAACACAGATACGCAGTATTTT.

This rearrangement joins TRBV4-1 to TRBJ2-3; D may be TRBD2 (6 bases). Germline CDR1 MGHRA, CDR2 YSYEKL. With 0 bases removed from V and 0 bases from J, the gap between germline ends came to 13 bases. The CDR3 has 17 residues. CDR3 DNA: TGCGCCAGCAGCCAAGAGCGGGAAGCGGCTAGCACAGATACGCAGTATTTT. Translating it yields CASSQEREAASTDTQYF.

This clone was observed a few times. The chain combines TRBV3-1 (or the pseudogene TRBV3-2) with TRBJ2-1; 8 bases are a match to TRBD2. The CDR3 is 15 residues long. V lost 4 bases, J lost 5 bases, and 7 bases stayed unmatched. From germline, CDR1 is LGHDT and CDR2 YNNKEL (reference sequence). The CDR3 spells CASSLSGSSHNEQFF. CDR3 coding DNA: TGTGCCAGCAGCCTCAGCGGGAGTTCCCACAATGAGCAGTTCTTC.

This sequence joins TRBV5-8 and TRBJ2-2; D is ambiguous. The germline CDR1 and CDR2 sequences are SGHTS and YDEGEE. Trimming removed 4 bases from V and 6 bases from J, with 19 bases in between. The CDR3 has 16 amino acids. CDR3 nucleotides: TGTGCCAGCAGCCCCGCCGGGTCGAGCGAGGCCGGGGAGCTGTTTTTT. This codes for CASSPAGSSEAGELFF.

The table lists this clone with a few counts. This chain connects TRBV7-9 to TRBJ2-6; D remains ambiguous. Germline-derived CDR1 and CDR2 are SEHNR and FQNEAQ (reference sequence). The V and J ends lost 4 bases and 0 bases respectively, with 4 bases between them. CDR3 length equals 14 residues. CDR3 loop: CASSSFSGANVLTF. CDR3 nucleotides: TGTGCCAGCAGCTCCTTCTCTGGGGCCAACGTCCTGACTTTC. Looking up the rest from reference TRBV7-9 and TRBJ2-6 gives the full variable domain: DTGVSQNPRHKITKRGQNVTFRCDPISEHNRLYWYRQTLGQGPEFLTYFQNEAQLEKSRLLSDRFSAERPKGSFSTLEIQRTEQGDSAMYLCASSSFSGANVLTFGAGSRLTVL.

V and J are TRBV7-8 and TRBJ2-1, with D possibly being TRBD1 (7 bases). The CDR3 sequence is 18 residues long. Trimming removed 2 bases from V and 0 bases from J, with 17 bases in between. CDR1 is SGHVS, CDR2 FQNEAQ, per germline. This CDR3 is CASSLFFGGDSSYNEQFF. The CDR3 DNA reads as TGTGCCAGCAGCTTATTTTTCGGAGGGGACAGCTCCTACAATGAGCAGTTCTTC.

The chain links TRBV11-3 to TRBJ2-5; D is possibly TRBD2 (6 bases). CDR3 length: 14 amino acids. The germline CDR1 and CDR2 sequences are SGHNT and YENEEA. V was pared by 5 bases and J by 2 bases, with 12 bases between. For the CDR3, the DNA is TGTGCCAGCAGCCCTGGGGGGAATCAAGAGACCCAGTACTTC. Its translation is CASSPGGNQETQYF.

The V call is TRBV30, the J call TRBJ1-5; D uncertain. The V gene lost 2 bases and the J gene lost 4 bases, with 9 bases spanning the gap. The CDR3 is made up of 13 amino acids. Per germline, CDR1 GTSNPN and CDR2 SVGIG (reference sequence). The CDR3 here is CAWSIQTNQPQHF. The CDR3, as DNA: TGTGCCTGGAGTATACAGACAAATCAGCCCCAGCATTTT.

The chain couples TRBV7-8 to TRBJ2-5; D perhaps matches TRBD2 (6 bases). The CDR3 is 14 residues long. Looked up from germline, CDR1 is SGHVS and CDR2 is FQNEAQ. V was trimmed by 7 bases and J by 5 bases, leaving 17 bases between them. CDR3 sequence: CASTPRRGSETQYF. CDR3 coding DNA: TGTGCCAGCACCCCTCGGAGGGGATCGGAGACCCAGTACTTC.